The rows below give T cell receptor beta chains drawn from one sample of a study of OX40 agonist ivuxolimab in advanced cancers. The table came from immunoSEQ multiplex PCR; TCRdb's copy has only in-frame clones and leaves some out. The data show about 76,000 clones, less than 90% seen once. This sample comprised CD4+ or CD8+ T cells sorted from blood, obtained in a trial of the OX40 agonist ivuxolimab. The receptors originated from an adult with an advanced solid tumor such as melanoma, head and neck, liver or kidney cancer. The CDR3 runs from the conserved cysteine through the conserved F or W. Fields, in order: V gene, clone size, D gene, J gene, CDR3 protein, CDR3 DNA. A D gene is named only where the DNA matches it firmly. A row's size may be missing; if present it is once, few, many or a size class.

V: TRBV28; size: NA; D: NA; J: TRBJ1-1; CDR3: CASRYGTLMNTEAFF; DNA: TGTGCCAGCAGATATGGGACCCTTATGAACACTGAAGCTTTCTTT
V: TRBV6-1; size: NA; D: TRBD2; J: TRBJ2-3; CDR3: CASSEEGGSADTQYF; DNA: TGTGCCAGCAGTGAAGAGGGCGGGAGCGCAGATACGCAGTATTTT
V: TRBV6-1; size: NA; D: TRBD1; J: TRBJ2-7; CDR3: CATKWGQGSYEQYF; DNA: TGTGCCACTAAGTGGGGACAGGGGTCATACGAGCAGTACTTC
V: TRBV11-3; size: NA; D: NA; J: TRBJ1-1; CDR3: CASSLRDKNTEAFF; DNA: TGTGCCAGCAGCTTAAGGGACAAGAACACTGAAGCTTTCTTT
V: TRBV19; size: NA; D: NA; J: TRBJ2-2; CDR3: CASRAEGFTGELFF; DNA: TGTGCCAGTAGAGCTGAGGGGTTCACCGGGGAGCTGTTTTTT
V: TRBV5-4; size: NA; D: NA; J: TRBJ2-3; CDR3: CASSFGAEGTDTQYF; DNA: TGTGCCAGCAGCTTCGGAGCGGAGGGCACAGATACGCAGTATTTT
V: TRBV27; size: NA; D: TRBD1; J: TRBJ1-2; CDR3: CASSSAGGVRGYTF; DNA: TGTGCCAGCAGTTCCGCAGGGGGCGTCCGAGGCTACACCTTC
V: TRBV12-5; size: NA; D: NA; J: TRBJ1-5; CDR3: CASGLVVRFTGDGDFNQPQHF; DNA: TGTGCTAGTGGTTTGGTAGTCCGGTTTACAGGCGACGGCGATTTCAATCAGCCCCAGCATTTT
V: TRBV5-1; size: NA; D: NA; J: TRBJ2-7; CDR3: CASSLDPQISEQYF; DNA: TGCGCCAGCAGCTTGGACCCCCAGATCTCCGAGCAGTACTTC
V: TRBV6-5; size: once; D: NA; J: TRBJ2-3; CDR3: CASSLSSASGDTQYF; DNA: TGTGCCAGCAGTTTGTCTAGCGCCTCGGGCGATACGCAGTATTTT
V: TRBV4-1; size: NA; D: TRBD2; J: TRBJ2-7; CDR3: CASSIIAGVFYEQYF; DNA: TGCGCCAGCAGCATAATAGCGGGAGTTTTCTACGAGCAGTACTTC
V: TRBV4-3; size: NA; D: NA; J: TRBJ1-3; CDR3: CASSQGTGAGNTIYF; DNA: TGCGCCAGCAGCCAAGGGACGGGAGCTGGAAACACCATATATTTT
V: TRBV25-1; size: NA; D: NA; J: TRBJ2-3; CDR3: CASSEFLNPSTDTQYF; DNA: TGTGCCAGCAGTGAATTTCTCAACCCGAGCACAGATACGCAGTATTTT
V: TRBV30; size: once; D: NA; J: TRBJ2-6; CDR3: CAWSVELAGANVLTF; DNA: TGTGCCTGGAGTGTTGAACTAGCCGGGGCCAACGTCCTGACTTTC
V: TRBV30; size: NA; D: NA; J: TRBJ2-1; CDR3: CAWSVLSSYNEQFF; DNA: TGTGCCTGGAGTGTACTGAGCTCCTACAATGAGCAGTTCTTC
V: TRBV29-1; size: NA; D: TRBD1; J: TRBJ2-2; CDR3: CSVGQGALTGELFF; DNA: TGCAGCGTTGGCCAGGGGGCGCTGACCGGGGAGCTGTTTTTT
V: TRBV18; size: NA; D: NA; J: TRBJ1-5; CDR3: CASSRGQSNQPQHF; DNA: TGTGCCAGCTCCCGAGGACAGAGTAATCAGCCCCAGCATTTT
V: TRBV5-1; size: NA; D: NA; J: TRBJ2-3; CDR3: CASSAAGRTDTQYF; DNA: TGCGCCAGCAGCGCGGCGGGCCGCACAGATACGCAGTATTTT
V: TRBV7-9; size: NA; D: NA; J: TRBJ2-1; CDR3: CASSLSGDNEQFF; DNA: TGTGCCAGCAGCTTGTCGGGAGACAATGAGCAGTTCTTC
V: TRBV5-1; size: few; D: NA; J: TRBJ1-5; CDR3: CASSLGQLDQPQHF; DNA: TGCGCCAGCAGCTTGGGACAGCTGGATCAGCCCCAGCATTTT
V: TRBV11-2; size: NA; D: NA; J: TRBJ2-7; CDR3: CASSLGPGAEQYF; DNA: TGTGCCAGCAGCTTAGGGCCAGGAGCTGAGCAGTACTTC
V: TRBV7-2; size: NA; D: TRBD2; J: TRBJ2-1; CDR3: CASSLVGGSGRAWGQFF; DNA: TGTGCCAGCAGCTTAGTGGGTGGTAGCGGGAGGGCCTGGGGGCAGTTCTTC
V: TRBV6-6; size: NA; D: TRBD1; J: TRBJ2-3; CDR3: CAAVDRAGTDTQYF; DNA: TGTGCCGCAGTCGACAGGGCCGGCACAGATACGCAGTATTTT
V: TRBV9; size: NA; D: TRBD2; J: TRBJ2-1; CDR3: CASSVEGTSGRGEQFF; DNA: TGTGCCAGCAGCGTAGAAGGGACTAGCGGGAGAGGTGAGCAGTTCTTC
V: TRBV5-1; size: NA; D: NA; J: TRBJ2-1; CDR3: CASSFSWGTYNEQFF; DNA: TGCGCCAGCAGCTTCAGCTGGGGGACCTACAATGAGCAGTTCTTC
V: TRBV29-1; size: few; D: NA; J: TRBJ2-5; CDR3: CSVEHVRTLETQYF; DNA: TGCAGCGTTGAACATGTCAGAACTCTAGAGACCCAGTACTTC
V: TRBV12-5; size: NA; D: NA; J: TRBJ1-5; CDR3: CASGYSQGRQPQHF; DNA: TGTGCTAGTGGCTACTCACAGGGTCGACAGCCCCAGCATTTT
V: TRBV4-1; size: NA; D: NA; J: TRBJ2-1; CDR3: CASSPRHRVGYNEQFF; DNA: TGCGCCAGCAGCCCCCGACACAGGGTCGGTTACAATGAGCAGTTCTTC
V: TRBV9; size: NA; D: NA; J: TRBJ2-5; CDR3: CASSVVDWETQYF; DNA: TGTGCCAGCAGCGTAGTGGATTGGGAGACCCAGTACTTC
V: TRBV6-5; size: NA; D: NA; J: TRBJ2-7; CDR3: CASSAGNEQYF; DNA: TGTGCCAGCAGTGCTGGGAACGAGCAGTACTTC
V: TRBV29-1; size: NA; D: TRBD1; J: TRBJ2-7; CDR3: CSVSDLLVDRVYYEQYF; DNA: TGCAGCGTTTCCGACCTACTTGTTGACAGGGTATACTACGAGCAGTACTTC
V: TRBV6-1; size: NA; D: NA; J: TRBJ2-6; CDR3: CASMSSGANVLTF; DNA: TGTGCCAGCATGAGCTCTGGGGCCAACGTCCTGACTTTC
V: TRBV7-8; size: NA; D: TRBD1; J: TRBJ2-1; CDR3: CASSPRQGQPSYNEQFF; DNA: TGTGCCAGCAGCCCGAGACAGGGCCAACCCTCCTACAATGAGCAGTTCTTC
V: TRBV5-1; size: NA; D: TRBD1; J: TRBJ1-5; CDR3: CASSLTGGDQPQHF; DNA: TGCGCCAGCAGCTTAACAGGGGGCGATCAGCCCCAGCATTTT
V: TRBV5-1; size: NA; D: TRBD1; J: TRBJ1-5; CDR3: CASRPDRGPNQPQHF; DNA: TGCGCCAGCAGACCGGACAGGGGCCCTAATCAGCCCCAGCATTTT
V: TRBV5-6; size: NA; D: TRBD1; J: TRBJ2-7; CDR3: CASSRAWTGGYEQYF; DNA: TGTGCCAGCAGCCGCGCGTGGACAGGAGGCTACGAGCAGTACTTC
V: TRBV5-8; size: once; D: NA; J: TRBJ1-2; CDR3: CASSLEPAQANYGYTF; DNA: TGTGCCAGCAGCTTGGAGCCAGCACAAGCTAACTATGGCTACACCTTC
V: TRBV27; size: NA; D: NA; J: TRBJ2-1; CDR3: CASSFGQSSYNEQFF; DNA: TGTGCCAGCAGTTTTGGGCAGAGCTCCTACAATGAGCAGTTCTTC
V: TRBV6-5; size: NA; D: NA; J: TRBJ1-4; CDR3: CASSPGHQKLFF; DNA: TGTGCCAGCAGCCCGGGGCACCAAAAACTGTTTTTT
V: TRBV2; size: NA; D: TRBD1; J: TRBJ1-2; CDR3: CASTGQGAAYGYTF; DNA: TGTGCCAGCACCGGACAGGGGGCGGCCTATGGCTACACCTTC
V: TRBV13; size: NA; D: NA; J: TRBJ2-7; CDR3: CASSLPTGGSYEQYF; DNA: TGTGCCAGCAGCTTACCAACTGGAGGGTCCTACGAGCAGTACTTC
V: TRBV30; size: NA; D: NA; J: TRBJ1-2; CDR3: CAWRRGDYGYTF; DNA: TGTGCCTGGAGGAGGGGCGACTATGGCTACACCTTC
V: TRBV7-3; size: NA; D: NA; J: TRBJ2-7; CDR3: CASSLLTKGPYEQYF; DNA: TGTGCCAGCAGCTTGTTAACCAAAGGGCCCTACGAGCAGTACTTC
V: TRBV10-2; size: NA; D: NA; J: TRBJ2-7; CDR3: CASNSEPYEQYF; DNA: TGCGCCAGCAACAGTGAGCCCTACGAGCAGTACTTC
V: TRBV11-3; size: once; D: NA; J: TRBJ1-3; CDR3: CASSPPNSGNTIYF; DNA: TGTGCCAGCAGCCCACCCAACTCTGGAAACACCATATATTTT
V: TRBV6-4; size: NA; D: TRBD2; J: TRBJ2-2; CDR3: CASSVDSGSPGELFF; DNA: TGTGCCAGCAGTGTGGATAGCGGGAGTCCCGGGGAGCTGTTTTTT
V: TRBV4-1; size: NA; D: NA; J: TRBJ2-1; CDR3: CASSQFGSYNEQFF; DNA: TGCGCCAGCAGCCAATTTGGCTCCTACAATGAGCAGTTCTTC
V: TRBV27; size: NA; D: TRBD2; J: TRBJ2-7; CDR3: CASSLSPSGLYEQYF; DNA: TGTGCCAGCAGTTTATCGCCTAGCGGGCTATACGAGCAGTACTTC
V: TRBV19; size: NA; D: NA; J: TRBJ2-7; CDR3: CASSIGNAYEQYF; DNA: TGTGCCAGTAGTATCGGCAATGCCTACGAGCAGTACTTC
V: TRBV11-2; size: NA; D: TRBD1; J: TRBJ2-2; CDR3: CASSLTGAGELFF; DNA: TGTGCCAGCAGCTTGACAGGGGCCGGGGAGCTGTTTTTT
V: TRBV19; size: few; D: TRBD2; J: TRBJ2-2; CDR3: CASSHLGTSGNTGELFF; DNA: TGTGCCAGTAGTCACCTCGGGACTAGCGGCAACACCGGGGAGCTGTTTTTT
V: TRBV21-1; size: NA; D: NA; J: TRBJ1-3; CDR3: CASSIQSEGASGNTIYF; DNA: TGTGCCAGCAGCATCCAGAGCGAGGGGGCGAGTGGAAACACCATATATTTT